This T cell receptor (beta chain) derives from a study of beta chain features in type 1 diabetes. For the study at large: Analysis included 95 million to 140 million sorted cells drawn from all samples. General study points: VDJ junctions in type 1 diabetes patients carried more deletions and fewer insertions. The naive, central memory and Treg TCRB repertoires of patients appeared to be more similar to one another than those of healthy donors. Type 1 diabetes patients had moderately but significantly shorter TCRB CDR3s in all four CD4+ subsets.

This clone was detected a few times. Its antigen is currently unknown. The entirety of the isolated RNA underwent reverse transcription, so expressed TCRB transcripts were sequenced. Measured with immunoSEQ multiplex PCR; TCRdb has only the in-frame clones, and not every one. Of almost 350,000 clones in the sample, approximately 9.7% are singletons; the top ten hold roughly 1%. The V gene lost 3 bases and the J gene lost 6 bases, with 12 bases spanning the gap. There are 13 residues in the CDR3. Germline V CDR1 and CDR2: GTSNPN, SVGIG (reference sequence). CD45RO/CCR7/CD25/CD127/CD95/CD27 staining was used to isolate CD4+ naive, central memory, regulatory and stem cell-like memory cells by sorting.

This TCR was recovered from a man aged 25 to 40 with type 1 diabetes. The chain joins TRBV30 to TRBJ1-5, with TRBD1 as a possible D gene (6 bases). Sequencing used central memory CD4+ T cells from blood. DNA of the CDR3: TGTGCCTGGAGCTTACAGGGAGCTCAGCCCCAGCATTTT. As protein: CAWSLQGAQPQHF. Full variable domain (outside the CDR3, taken from reference TRBV30 and TRBJ1-5): SQTIHQWPATLVQPVGSPLSLECTVEGTSNPNLYWYRQAAGRGLQLLFYSVGIGQISSEVPQNLSASRPQDRQFILSSKKLLLSDSGFYLCAWSLQGAQPQHFGDGTRLSIL.